Following are 30 T cell receptor beta chains from one sample sequenced in a study of identical twins. TCRdb reanalysed the 5' RACE reads using MiXCR and keeps one entry per CDR3 protein. The data hold some 760,000 distinct CDR3 sequences, with 18% observed a single time. These same data were also listed under a study on T cells expressing NK-cell markers.

Sequencing used PBMCs. The receptors derive from a woman between 18 and 29 years old in good health.

The chain links TRBV12-3 or TRBV12-4 to TRBJ2-1; 11 bases line up with TRBD2. The CDR3 has 16 residues. After removal of 3 bases from V and 8 bases from J, the junction contained 9 bases not matched to a gene. Here the CDR3 DNA reads TGTGCCAGCAGTTTTAGGACTAGCGGGCTGGCCGATGAGCAGTTCTTC. It codes for CASSFRTSGLADEQFF.

This clonotype was picked up a small number of times. The chain carries TRBV12-3 or TRBV12-4 and TRBJ1-5; D possibly corresponds to TRBD1 (5 bases). Between the trimmed V and J ends, which lost 6 bases and 6 bases, there was a span of 12 bases. The CDR3 has 13 residues. The CDR3 sequence: CASSIGAGQPQHF. The CDR3 DNA reads as TGTGCCAGCAGCATAGGGGCAGGTCAGCCCCAGCATTTT.

This clonotype was found a few times. The chain uses TRBV20-1 and TRBJ2-2; a possible D gene is TRBD1 (5 bases). Per germline, CDR1 DFQATT and CDR2 SNEGSKA (reference sequence). V was cut by 5 bases and J by 5 bases, with 9 bases left in between. The CDR3 runs to 12 residues. The CDR3 loop is CSASAGTGELFF. As DNA, the CDR3 is TGCAGTGCTTCCGCAGGGACCGGGGAGCTGTTTTTT.

The chain employs TRBV14 and TRBJ2-3; D gene ambiguous. In germline, CDR1 is SGHDN, CDR2 FVKESK. This CDR3 region has 13 residues. V lost 4 bases to trimming and J lost 5 bases, with 10 bases between them. The CDR3 region has the DNA TGTGCCAGCAGCCCAACGCGACTAGATACGCAGTATTTT. Translating it yields CASSPTRLDTQYF. The full variable domain, with the rest looked up from reference TRBV14 and TRBJ2-3, is EAGVTQFPSHSVIEKGQTVTLRCDPISGHDNLYWYRRVMGKEIKFLLHFVKESKQDESGMPNNRFLAERTGGTYSTLKVQPAELEDSGVYFCASSPTRLDTQYFGPGTRLTVL.

This clonotype turned up a few times. This chain connects TRBV7-2 to TRBJ2-2; 8 bases match TRBD2. The CDR3 spans 15 residues. Unmatched junction bases numbered 7, after V lost 5 bases and J lost 5 bases. Germline CDR1 reads SGHTA; CDR2 reads FQGNSA. The CDR3 is CASSPGGPWTGELFF. CDR3 in DNA: TGTGCCAGCAGCCCGGGGGGGCCTTGGACCGGGGAGCTGTTTTTT.

This chain connects TRBV9 to TRBJ2-3, with D unresolved. Germline CDR1 and CDR2: SGDLS and YYNGEE. The CDR3 has 13 amino acids. Trimming shortened V by 0 bases and J by 4 bases, and 6 bases separated the two germline ends. This CDR3 reads CASSVGRPDTQYF. In DNA form, the CDR3 reads TGTGCCAGCAGCGTAGGTCGTCCAGATACGCAGTATTTT. Supplemented by reference TRBV9 and TRBJ2-3, the full variable domain reads DSGVTQTPKHLITATGQRVTLRCSPRSGDLSVYWYQQSLDQGLQFLIQYYNGEERAKGNILERFSAQQFPDLHSELNLSSLELGDSALYFCASSVGRPDTQYFGPGTRLTVL.

V is TRBV6-4 and J is TRBJ2-3; D is undetermined. Germline-derived CDR1 and CDR2 are MRHNA and SNTAGT. The CDR3 contains 12 residues. V lost 0 bases and J 11 bases, leaving 9 bases between the germline ends. The CDR3 loop is CASSDSRRKQYF. The CDR3 nucleotides are TGTGCCAGCAGTGACTCCCGGAGAAAGCAGTATTTT.

This clonotype was seen more than once but under ten times. The rearrangement joins TRBV5-1 to TRBJ2-1, with TRBD2 identical over 10 bases. V shed 4 bases and J 3 bases; nucleotides not matched to a gene: 7. This CDR3 region has 16 residues. Germline V gene lookup returns CDR1 SGHRS and CDR2 YFSETQ. The CDR3 region is CASSNGTSAFYNEQFF. CDR3 coding DNA: TGCGCCAGCAGCAACGGGACTAGCGCTTTCTACAATGAGCAGTTCTTC.

There are many counts of this clonotype. The chain employs TRBV12-3 or TRBV12-4 and TRBJ1-1; D perhaps matches TRBD1 (5 bases). V gave up 6 bases and J gave up 3 bases, with 26 bases separating them. This CDR3 is 18 amino acids long. This chain's CDR3 is CASSSSSLLSGTYTEAFF. DNA of the CDR3: TGTGCCAGCAGCTCAAGTTCCCTCCTTTCCGGGACCTACACTGAAGCTTTCTTT.

The chain carries TRBV12-3 or TRBV12-4 and TRBJ2-1; tentative D call: TRBD1 (5 bases). V was shortened by 11 bases and J by 15 bases, with 20 bases between the two germline ends. The CDR3 has 11 residues. The CDR3 DNA is TGTGCCTGGGGCTACCCGAATGAGGCGTTCTTC. Translating it yields CAWGYPNEAFF.

This clonotype appeared a few times. This rearrangement joins TRBV29-1 to TRBJ2-7; D gene uncertain. The CDR3 totals 11 residues. Germline CDR1 and CDR2: SQVTM and ANQGSEA. Trimming removed 0 bases at V and 2 bases at J, with 2 bases between. DNA for the CDR3: TGCAGCGTTGAAGAGGCCTACGAGCAGTACTTC. This codes for CSVEEAYEQYF.

J is TRBJ2-5 and V is TRBV7-2; TRBD2 agrees at 8 bases. The germline gives CDR1 SGHTA, CDR2 FQGNSA. This CDR3 has 14 amino acids. V trimming: 5 bases; J trimming: 3 bases; junction bases outside the gene matches: 5. As DNA, the CDR3 is TGTGCCAGCAGCCATACTAGCGGAAAAGAGACCCAGTACTTC. Protein: CASSHTSGKETQYF.

This clonotype was counted a few times. The gene calls are TRBV5-1 and TRBJ2-7; D ambiguous. The V end was cut by 0 bases, the J end by 2 bases, with 9 bases between. The CDR3 length is 14 residues. Germline lookup yields CDR1 SGHRS and CDR2 YFSETQ. This CDR3 reads CASSLGTMTYEQYF. The CDR3 nucleotides read TGCGCCAGCAGCTTGGGAACCATGACCTACGAGCAGTACTTC.

This clonotype was seen only a few times. The junction does not match germline at one end; this may be a read error. V and J are TRBV3-1 and TRBJ1-2, with D unresolved. The CDR3 covers 13 residues. CDR1 is LGHDT and CDR2 is YNNKEL in the germline V gene (reference sequence). The CDR3 loop is CASRQGPNYGYTF. The CDR3 DNA reads TGTGCCAGCAGGCAAGGGCCTAACTATGGCTACACCTTC.

The chain is built from TRBV5-1 and TRBJ2-2; 11 bases are shared with TRBD2. Germline CDR1 SGHRS, CDR2 YFSETQ. V was clipped by 4 bases and J by 4 bases; unmatched bases: 6. The CDR3 contains 16 residues. The CDR3: CASSTGTSGSTGELFF. CDR3 coding DNA: TGCGCCAGCAGCACCGGGACTAGCGGCTCCACCGGGGAGCTGTTTTTT.

The gene calls are TRBV20-1 and TRBJ2-5, with TRBD2 matching over 7 bases. From germline, CDR1 is DFQATT and CDR2 SNEGSKA (reference sequence). The V gene end was trimmed by 6 bases and the J gene end by 3 bases; junction bases not matched to a gene: 7. CDR3 length equals 13 residues. This chain's CDR3 is CSAAGTLEETQYF. The CDR3 coding sequence is TGCAGTGCAGCGGGGACTCTAGAAGAGACCCAGTACTTC.

This chain joins TRBV20-1 and TRBJ2-7, with D perhaps TRBD1 (5 bases). The CDR3 loop spans 14 amino acids. Germline V CDR1 and CDR2: DFQATT, SNEGSKA (reference sequence). Trimming removed 2 bases from V and 4 bases from J, with 15 bases in between. CDR3 region: CSARRLQESYEQYF. The CDR3 nucleotides read TGCAGTGCTAGACGATTACAGGAAAGTTACGAGCAGTACTTC.

This clonotype has more than one count but fewer than ten. This chain links TRBV4-1 with TRBJ2-7, with D possibly matching TRBD2 (6 bases). Germline-derived CDR1 and CDR2 are MGHRA and YSYEKL. The V gene lost 4 bases and the J gene lost 3 bases, with 22 bases spanning the gap. The CDR3 is 17 residues long. CDR3 in amino acids: CASSPHALTRENYEQYF. The CDR3 coding sequence is TGCGCCAGCAGCCCCCACGCCTTGACCCGGGAGAACTACGAGCAGTACTTC.

The chain recombines TRBV5-1 with TRBJ2-7; a weak D match, TRBD1 (5 bases). The CDR3 sequence is 15 residues long. V was shortened by 2 bases and J by 1 base, with 13 bases between the two germline ends. Germline V lookup: CDR1 SGHRS, CDR2 YFSETQ. This chain's CDR3 is CASSLLGHASYEQYF. The CDR3 region has the DNA TGCGCCAGCAGCTTACTCGGACATGCATCCTACGAGCAGTACTTC. Based on the CDR3 plus reference TRBV5-1 and TRBJ2-7, the full variable domain is KAGVTQTPRYLIKTRGQQVTLSCSPISGHRSVSWYQQTPGQGLQFLFEYFSETQRNKGNFPGRFSGRQFSNSRSEMNVSTLELGDSALYLCASSLLGHASYEQYFGPGTRLTVT.

This clonotype showed up just a few times. The rearrangement uses TRBV12-3 or TRBV12-4 and TRBJ2-3, with TRBD2 matching over 12 bases. CDR3 length equals 15 residues. V shed 6 bases, J shed 2 bases, and the junction held 3 bases outside the gene matches. As DNA, the CDR3 is TGTGCCAGCAGCGGACTAGCGGGAAACACAGATACGCAGTATTTT. Protein sequence: CASSGLAGNTDTQYF.

This clonotype was picked up one time. V usage is TRBV2 and J usage is TRBJ2-1, with D perhaps TRBD1 (6 bases). The germline gives CDR1 SNHLY, CDR2 FYNNEI. The length of the CDR3 is 15 residues. Trimming left V 9 bases short and J 5 bases short, with 20 bases between. The CDR3 loop reads CASRTWQGNNNEQFF. CDR3 in DNA: TGTGCCAGTCGAACTTGGCAGGGGAATAACAATGAGCAGTTCTTC.

This clonotype was detected only a few times. V and J are TRBV12-3 or TRBV12-4 and TRBJ2-7, with D perhaps being TRBD1 or TRBD2 (6 bases each). Trimming took 8 bases from V and 7 from J, leaving 18 bases between them. The CDR3 runs 13 residues. In DNA form, the CDR3 reads TGTGCCAGCGGAACTAGGGGGGTCGGAGAGCAGTACTTC. Translation gives CASGTRGVGEQYF.

This clonotype was detected only a few times. This chain joins TRBV20-1 and TRBJ2-5, with D perhaps assigned TRBD1 or TRBD2 (5 bases each). This CDR3 contains 11 residues. V was pared by 6 bases and J by 5 bases, with 10 bases between. CDR1 and CDR2 (germline): DFQATT, SNEGSKA (reference sequence). For the CDR3, the DNA is TGCAGTGCCCTATGGGGGGAGACCCAGTACTTC. As protein: CSALWGETQYF.

This clonotype came up a few times. V usage is TRBV6-1 and J usage is TRBJ2-7, with TRBD2 identical over 11 bases. V trimming: 8 bases; J trimming: 3 bases; junction bases outside the gene matches: 9. The germline CDR1 and CDR2 sequences are MNHNS and SASEGT. The CDR3 is 15 amino acids. In nucleotides, the CDR3 is TGTGCCAGCTACTCAATAGCGGGAGGGAGCTACGAGCAGTACTTC. This codes for CASYSIAGGSYEQYF.

The chain employs TRBV12-3 or TRBV12-4 and TRBJ1-1; tentatively, D is TRBD1 (6 bases). The V gene lost 2 bases and the J gene lost 5 bases, with 15 bases spanning the gap. The CDR3 has 15 residues. This CDR3 is CASSLTNTGKTEAFF. The CDR3 region has the DNA TGTGCCAGCAGTTTAACGAACACAGGGAAGACTGAAGCTTTCTTT.

The V and J genes are TRBV7-2 and TRBJ1-1; D remains unclear. The CDR3 contains 12 residues. Trimming cost V 11 bases and J 1 base, with 11 bases left between them. Germline-derived CDR1 and CDR2 are SGHTA and FQGNSA. CDR3 sequence reads: CAHTIRNTEAFF. CDR3 DNA: TGTGCCCATACAATCCGGAACACTGAAGCTTTCTTT.

At least ten counts were recorded for this clonotype. The V call is TRBV12-3 or TRBV12-4, the J call TRBJ2-2; the D gene is possibly TRBD2 (6 bases). The CDR3 has 16 residues. V lost 1 base and J 0 bases, leaving 9 bases between the germline ends. The CDR3 protein is CASSLGAGTNTGELFF. DNA of the CDR3: TGTGCCAGCAGTTTAGGCGCGGGAACGAACACCGGGGAGCTGTTTTTT.

This chain joins TRBV9 and TRBJ2-5; 8 positions agree with TRBD2. V lost 4 bases and J lost 5; bases outside the gene matches: 10. CDR1 SGDLS and CDR2 YYNGEE come from the germline V gene. This CDR3 comprises 15 residues. CDR3 sequence reads: CASSILAGGPETQYF. CDR3 DNA: TGTGCCAGCAGCATACTCGCGGGGGGCCCGGAGACCCAGTACTTC.

CDR3 in amino acids: CASSSRRSTNVLTF. CDR3 bases: TGTGCCAGCAGCTCCCGACGGTCAACCAACGTCCTGACTTTC. The J gene is TRBJ2-6, the V gene TRBV5-6; D call uncertain. The CDR3 contains 14 residues. The germline gives CDR1 SGHDT, CDR2 YYEEEE. V was pared by 3 bases and J by 8 bases, with 12 bases between.

This chain joins TRBV29-1 and TRBJ2-3; 7 nucleotides line up with TRBD1. This CDR3 spans 15 amino acids. Germline trimming cut 3 bases from V and 4 bases from J; bases unmatched to any gene: 10. Germline CDR1 and CDR2: SQVTM and ANQGSEA. The CDR3 coding sequence is TGCAGCGTTGATTGGGTACAGGGGACCCCAGATACGCAGTATTTT. It specifies CSVDWVQGTPDTQYF.